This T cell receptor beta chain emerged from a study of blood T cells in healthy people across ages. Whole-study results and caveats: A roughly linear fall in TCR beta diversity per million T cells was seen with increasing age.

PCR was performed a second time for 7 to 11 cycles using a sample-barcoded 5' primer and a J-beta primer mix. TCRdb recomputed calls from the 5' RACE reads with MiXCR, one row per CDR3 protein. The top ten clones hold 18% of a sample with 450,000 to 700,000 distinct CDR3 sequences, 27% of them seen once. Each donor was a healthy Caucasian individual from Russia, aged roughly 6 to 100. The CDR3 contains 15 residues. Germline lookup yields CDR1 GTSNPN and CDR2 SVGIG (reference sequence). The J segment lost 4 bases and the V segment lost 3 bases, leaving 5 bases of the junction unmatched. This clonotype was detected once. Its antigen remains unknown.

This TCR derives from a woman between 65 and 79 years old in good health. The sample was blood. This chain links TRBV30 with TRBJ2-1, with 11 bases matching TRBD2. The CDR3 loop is CAWRASGGLYNEQFF. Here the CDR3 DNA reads TGTGCCTGGAGGGCTAGCGGGGGGCTTTACAATGAGCAGTTCTTC.